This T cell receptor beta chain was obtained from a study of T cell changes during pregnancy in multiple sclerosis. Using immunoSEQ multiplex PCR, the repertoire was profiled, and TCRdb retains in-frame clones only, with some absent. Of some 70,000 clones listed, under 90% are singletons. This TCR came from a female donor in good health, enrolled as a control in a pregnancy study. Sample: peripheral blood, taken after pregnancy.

CDR3 in DNA: TGTGCCATCAGGTTGTCTAGCAGTTCCCCCGAGCAGTTCTTC. Translating gives CAIRLSSSSPEQFF. The chain carries TRBV10-3 and TRBJ2-1, with a possible D match to TRBD2 (5 bases). Germline V gene data show CDR1 as ENHRY and CDR2 as SYGVKD. Trimming left V 6 bases short and J 10 bases short, with 19 bases between. CDR3 length equals 14 residues.